The rows below give T cell receptor beta chains drawn from one sample of a study of T cells in Graves' hyperthyroidism and ophthalmopathy. TCRdb called the multiplex PCR reads again in MiXCR, with one record for every CDR3 protein. The table shows about 250,000 distinct CDR3 sequences, with over 20% occurring only once. Sequencing input: blood. These receptors all stem from a middle-aged woman with Graves' ophthalmopathy. Each CDR3 is given with its conserved first and last residue. The D gene is left open where the match is weak. Size tells how often a clone was seen (once, few, many) or the class of an expanded clone, and some rows leave it out.

DNA	CDR3	V	J	size	D
TGTGCCAGCAGCTGGGGACTGACGAACACCGGGGAGCTGTTTTTT	CASSWGLTNTGELFF	TRBV7-2	TRBJ2-2	many	.
TGTGCCAGCAGTGAACGTGGGAGGGCCCCTTACGAGCAGTACTTC	CASSERGRAPYEQYF	TRBV2	TRBJ2-7	.	TRBD2
TGTGCCAGCAAGGGGACGCTCAATCAGCCCCAGCATTTT	CASKGTLNQPQHF	TRBV6-1	TRBJ1-5	.	.
TGTGCCAGCACACCGGGCGGCCACGCGGGGACTGAAGCTTTCTTT	CASTPGGHAGTEAFF	TRBV6-1	TRBJ1-1	.	.
TGTGCCAGCAGCTCAGGACTAGCGACCACCGGGGAGCTGTTTTTT	CASSSGLATTGELFF	TRBV7-2	TRBJ2-2	many	TRBD2
TGCGCCAGCGGCAGGGGGGTAGGTACTGAAGCTTTCTTT	CASGRGVGTEAFF	TRBV10-2	TRBJ1-1	many	TRBD1
TGTGCCAGTAGTATGATGGGCAGAGCCTACGAGCAGTACTTC	CASSMMGRAYEQYF	TRBV19	TRBJ2-7	many	.
TGCGCCAGCAGCCACGGGACTAGCGGGGGGAGCTCCTACGAGCAGTACTTC	CASSHGTSGGSSYEQYF	TRBV5-1	TRBJ2-7	many	TRBD2
TGCGCCAGCAGCCAAGACCGGACAGGCTATGCTTTCTTT	CASSQDRTGYAFF	TRBV4-1	TRBJ1-1	once	TRBD1
TGTGCCAGTAGTAACGGGCAGCAAGAGACCCTGTACTTC	CASSNGQQETLYF	TRBV19	TRBJ2-5	.	.
TGTGCCAGCAGGATCGGGATCCTTACCTACGAGCAGTACTTC	CASRIGILTYEQYF	TRBV12-3/TRBV12-4	TRBJ2-7	.	.
TGTGCCAGCAGCCGGATGATGGACAGGGTGAGGGACGAGCAGTACTTC	CASSRMMDRVRDEQYF	TRBV5-6	TRBJ2-7	.	TRBD1
TGTGCCAGCCTGGGGACACTCACTGAAGCTTTCTTT	CASLGTLTEAFF	TRBV28	TRBJ1-1	many	.
TGTGCCAGCAGTGAAGTACCGGGGCGTTATGGCTACACCTTC	CASSEVPGRYGYTF	TRBV6-1	TRBJ1-2	many	.
TGTGCCAGCAGGAATCTCAGGGGGGCGAACACTGAAGCTTTCTTT	CASRNLRGANTEAFF	TRBV6-1	TRBJ1-1	.	TRBD1
TGTGCCAGCAGTCACCCATGGGGTAGAGCGAGTCGGGACACTGAAGCTTTCTTT	CASSHPWGRASRDTEAFF	TRBV28	TRBJ1-1	few	.
TGTGCCAGCAGGAACCAAGGCCCGCCCTACGAGCAGTACTTC	CASRNQGPPYEQYF	TRBV6-1	TRBJ2-7	.	.
TGTGCCAGCAGCTACCTGTCGGGACTAACAAACTGGGGGGAGCAGTACTTC	CASSYLSGLTNWGEQYF	TRBV11-2	TRBJ2-7	many	TRBD2
TGTGCCAGCAGCGTGCAATTGAACACTGAAGCTTTCTTT	CASSVQLNTEAFF	TRBV9	TRBJ1-1	many	.
TGTGCCACCAGTGACGCAAGACTCCTTAGACTCGAGCAGTACTTC	CATSDARLLRLEQYF	TRBV24-1	TRBJ2-7	many	.
TGTGCCATCAGTGAGTCCCCGGGACTAGGAAGGGACCAAGAGACCCAGTACTTC	CAISESPGLGRDQETQYF	TRBV10-3	TRBJ2-5	many	TRBD2
TGTGCCAACAGTCCACAGGGACAGTCGAACACTGAAGCTTTCTTT	CANSPQGQSNTEAFF	TRBV12-3/TRBV12-4	TRBJ1-1	.	TRBD1
TGTGCCATACCCGGGGAGACCTACGAGCAGTACTTC	CAIPGETYEQYF	TRBV7-9	TRBJ2-7	many	.
TGTGCCAGCAGTTCCCGGACTAGCGGGGCCTACGAGCAGTACTTC	CASSSRTSGAYEQYF	TRBV27	TRBJ2-7	many	TRBD2
TGTGCCACCCGGACTAGCACCTACGAGCAGTACTTC	CATRTSTYEQYF	TRBV6-1	TRBJ2-7	many	TRBD2
TGTGCCAGCACCCCATCCCCGACAGGGAACACCGGGGAGCTGTTTTTT	CASTPSPTGNTGELFF	TRBV12-3/TRBV12-4	TRBJ2-2	many	.
TGTGCCAGCAGTAGGGCAGGGACTAACACTGAAGCTTTCTTT	CASSRAGTNTEAFF	TRBV6-2/TRBV6-3	TRBJ1-1	many	.
TGTGCCAGCAGCTTGCGAGGTTACACTGAAGCTTTCTTT	CASSLRGYTEAFF	TRBV11-2	TRBJ1-1	few	.
TGTGCCAGCAGTTACAACCGGGCGGGGCAGTACTTC	CASSYNRAGQYF	TRBV12-3/TRBV12-4	TRBJ2-7	many	.
TGCGCCAGCAGGATGGGGACAGGGAACTACGAGCAGTACTTC	CASRMGTGNYEQYF	TRBV5-1	TRBJ2-7	many	TRBD1
TGTGCCAGCAGCCAGGGACTGGATGGGGAGACCCAGTACTTC	CASSQGLDGETQYF	TRBV13	TRBJ2-5	many	.
TGTGCCAGCAGACCCTATCAGGGTGACACTGAAGCTTTCTTT	CASRPYQGDTEAFF	TRBV6-5	TRBJ1-1	many	.
TGTGCCAGTAGCACTCTCCGGGACCCCGGACAGGGCCAGCCCCAGCATTTT	CASSTLRDPGQGQPQHF	TRBV19	TRBJ1-5	many	TRBD1
TGTGCCAGCAGCATCGGGACAGGGGGTAACTATGGCTACACCTTC	CASSIGTGGNYGYTF	TRBV6-5	TRBJ1-2	many	TRBD1
TGTGCCAGCACCCATATGGATTTGAACACTGAAGCTTTCTTT	CASTHMDLNTEAFF	TRBV12-3/TRBV12-4	TRBJ1-1	.	.
TGTGCCAGCAGTCCCTCCTTGGGACAGCAAGAGACCCAGTACTTC	CASSPSLGQQETQYF	TRBV28	TRBJ2-5	.	TRBD1
TGTGCCAGTTTTCAGGGAGCTGGAAACACCATATATTTT	CASFQGAGNTIYF	TRBV19	TRBJ1-3	many	.
TGCGCCAGCAGCCCGACTAGCGGGAGGACGAGCTCCTACGAGCAGTACTTC	CASSPTSGRTSSYEQYF	TRBV5-1	TRBJ2-7	.	TRBD2
TGTGCCAGCAGCGCAGGATTGGGAGGAGGGGGCCGCACAGATACGCAGTATTTT	CASSAGLGGGGRTDTQYF	TRBV9	TRBJ2-3	many	.
TGTGCCAGCAGCGATCCGGGAGCCTACGAGCAGTACTTC	CASSDPGAYEQYF	TRBV3-1	TRBJ2-7	many	.
TGTGCCACCAGTGAACCCAGGGCCTCTGGGGCCAACGTCCTGACTTTC	CATSEPRASGANVLTF	TRBV24-1	TRBJ2-6	many	.
TGTGCCAGCAGTGATCGACAGGGGGCCACTGAAGCTTTCTTT	CASSDRQGATEAFF	TRBV6-2/TRBV6-3	TRBJ1-1	.	TRBD1
TGTGCCAGCAGTTTTAACAATCAGCCCCAGCATTTT	CASSFNNQPQHF	TRBV12-3/TRBV12-4	TRBJ1-5	many	.
TGTGCCAGCAGCTTCCAAGTACAAGAGACCCAGTACTTC	CASSFQVQETQYF	TRBV5-6	TRBJ2-5	many	.
TGTGCCAGCTCACCACCAGCCGGGGGGGAGACCCAGTACTTC	CASSPPAGGETQYF	TRBV18	TRBJ2-5	many	TRBD2
TGCAGTGCGCCCGGTCAGATGCACGAGCAGTACTTC	CSAPGQMHEQYF	TRBV20-1	TRBJ2-7	few	.
TGTGCCAGCACCAAGACAGGGGATGGCTACACCTTC	CASTKTGDGYTF	TRBV6-1	TRBJ1-2	many	TRBD1
TGTGCCAGCAGTGAAGATGGGGGACGGCGGGAGACCAGTGAGCAGTTCTTC	CASSEDGGRRETSEQFF	TRBV6-1	TRBJ2-1	.	TRBD2
TGTGCCAGCAGCCAGGGACTAGCGGGAGTCCAAGAGACCCAGTACTTC	CASSQGLAGVQETQYF	TRBV3-1	TRBJ2-5	.	TRBD2
TGTGCCAGCTCCCCGACAAAGGACAACGGCTACACCTTC	CASSPTKDNGYTF	TRBV18	TRBJ1-2	.	.
TGTGCCAGCAGTTTAAGCCCAACTTCCTACGAGCAGTACTTC	CASSLSPTSYEQYF	TRBV27	TRBJ2-7	many	.
TGTGCCAGCAGAGACGGGGGATTTGGGAATTCACCCCTCCACTTT	CASRDGGFGNSPLHF	TRBV28	TRBJ1-6	many	.
TGTGCCAGCAGTTTATCCGCAGGGTCCGGAAACACCATATATTTT	CASSLSAGSGNTIYF	TRBV27	TRBJ1-3	once	.
TGTGCCAGCAGTCCCCGGGACATCCTCTACAATGAGCAGTTCTTC	CASSPRDILYNEQFF	TRBV27	TRBJ2-1	many	.
TGTGCCAGCAGGCAACCGGGACATTTGGAGACCCAGTACTTC	CASRQPGHLETQYF	TRBV28	TRBJ2-5	many	.
TGTGCCAGCAGCCAAGAATTACGGTCCGGGGAGCTGTTTTTT	CASSQELRSGELFF	TRBV28	TRBJ2-2	.	.
TGTGCCACCAGTGCCGGCGGGGCACCCAATCAGCCCCAGCATTTT	CATSAGGAPNQPQHF	TRBV24-1	TRBJ1-5	.	.
TGTGCCAGCAGCCAAGTGTACACTACCTCTTCCTACGAGCAGTACTTC	CASSQVYTTSSYEQYF	TRBV4-2	TRBJ2-7	many	.
TGTGCCAGCAGTTACTCCCAGGGCTTGAACACTGAAGCTTTCTTT	CASSYSQGLNTEAFF	TRBV6-5	TRBJ1-1	.	.